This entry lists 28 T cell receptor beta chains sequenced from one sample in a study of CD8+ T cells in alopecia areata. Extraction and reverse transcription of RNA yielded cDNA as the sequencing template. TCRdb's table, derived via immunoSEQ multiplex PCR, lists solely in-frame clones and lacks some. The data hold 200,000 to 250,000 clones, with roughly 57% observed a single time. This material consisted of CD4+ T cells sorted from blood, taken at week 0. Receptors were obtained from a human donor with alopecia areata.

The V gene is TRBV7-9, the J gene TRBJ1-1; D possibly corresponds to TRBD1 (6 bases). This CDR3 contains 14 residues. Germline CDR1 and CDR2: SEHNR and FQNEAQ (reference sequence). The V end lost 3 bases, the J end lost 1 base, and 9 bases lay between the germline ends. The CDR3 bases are TGTGCCAGCAGCTTTGGGGGCGGGAACACTGAAGCTTTCTTT. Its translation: CASSFGGGNTEAFF.

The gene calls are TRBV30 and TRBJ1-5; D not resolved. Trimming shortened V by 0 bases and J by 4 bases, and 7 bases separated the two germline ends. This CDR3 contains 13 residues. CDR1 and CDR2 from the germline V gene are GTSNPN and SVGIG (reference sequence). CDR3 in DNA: TGTGCCTGGAGTGTTATAAGGAATCAGCCCCAGCATTTT. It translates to CAWSVIRNQPQHF.

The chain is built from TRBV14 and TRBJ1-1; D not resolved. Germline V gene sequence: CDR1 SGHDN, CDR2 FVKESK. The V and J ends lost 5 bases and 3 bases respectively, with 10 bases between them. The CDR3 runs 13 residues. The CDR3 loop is CASSATYYTEAFF. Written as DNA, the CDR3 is TGTGCCAGCAGCGCAACCTACTACACTGAAGCTTTCTTT.

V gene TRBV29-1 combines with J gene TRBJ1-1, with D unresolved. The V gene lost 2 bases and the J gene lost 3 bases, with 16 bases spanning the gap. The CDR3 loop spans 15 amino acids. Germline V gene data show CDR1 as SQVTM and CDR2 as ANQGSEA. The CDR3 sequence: CSVETGHLRDTEAFF. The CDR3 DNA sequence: TGCAGCGTTGAAACTGGTCACCTGCGGGACACTGAAGCTTTCTTT. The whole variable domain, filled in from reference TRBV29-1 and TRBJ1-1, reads SAVISQKPSRDICQRGTSLTIQCQVDSQVTMMFWYRQQPGQSLTLIATANQGSEATYESGFVIDKFPISRPNLTFSTLTVSNMSPEDSSIYLCSVETGHLRDTEAFFGQGTRLTVV.

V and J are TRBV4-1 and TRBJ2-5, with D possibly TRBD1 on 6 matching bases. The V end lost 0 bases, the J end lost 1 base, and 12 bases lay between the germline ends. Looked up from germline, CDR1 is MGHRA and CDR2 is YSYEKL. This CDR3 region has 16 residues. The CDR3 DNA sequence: TGCGCCAGCAGCCAAGATCGCCGGGACACCCAAGAGACCCAGTACTTC. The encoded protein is CASSQDRRDTQETQYF.

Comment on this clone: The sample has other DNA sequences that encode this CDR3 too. CDR3 sequence (DNA): TGTGCCAGCAGTTACTCCCCGGGGGCCTCCTATGGCTACACCTTC. This encodes CASSYSPGASYGYTF. This rearrangement joins TRBV6-5 to TRBJ1-2, with a tentative D call TRBD1 (6 bases). This CDR3 has 15 amino acids. V was clipped by 0 bases and J by 4 bases, with 12 bases between them. Germline V lookup: CDR1 MNHEY, CDR2 SVGAGI.

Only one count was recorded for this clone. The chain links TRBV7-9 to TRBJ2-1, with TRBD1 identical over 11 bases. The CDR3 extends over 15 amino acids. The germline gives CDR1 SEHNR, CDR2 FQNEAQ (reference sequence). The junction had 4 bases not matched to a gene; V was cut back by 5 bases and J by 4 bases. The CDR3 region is CASSRGTGGYNEQFF. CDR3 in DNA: TGTGCCAGCAGCCGCGGGACAGGGGGGTACAATGAGCAGTTCTTC.

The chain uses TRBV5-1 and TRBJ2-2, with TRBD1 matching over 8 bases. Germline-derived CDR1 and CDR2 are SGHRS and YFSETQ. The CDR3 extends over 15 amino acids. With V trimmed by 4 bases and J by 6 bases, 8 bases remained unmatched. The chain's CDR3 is CASSGGRTGSGELFF. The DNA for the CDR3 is TGCGCCAGCAGCGGCGGCCGGACAGGGTCCGGGGAGCTGTTTTTT.

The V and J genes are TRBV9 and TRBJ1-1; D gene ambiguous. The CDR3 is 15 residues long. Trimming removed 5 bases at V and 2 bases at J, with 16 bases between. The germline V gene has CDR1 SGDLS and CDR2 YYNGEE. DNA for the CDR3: TGTGCCAGCAGTCGGTTTCCGAAACTAAACACTGAAGCTTTCTTT. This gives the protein CASSRFPKLNTEAFF.

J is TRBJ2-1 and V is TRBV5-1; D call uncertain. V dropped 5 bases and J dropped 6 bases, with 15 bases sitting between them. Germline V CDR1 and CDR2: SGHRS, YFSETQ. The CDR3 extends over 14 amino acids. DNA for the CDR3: TGCGCCAGCAGGGACCTTCTGGGATCCAATGAGCAGTTCTTC. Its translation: CASRDLLGSNEQFF.

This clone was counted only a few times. The CDR3 here is CASSEGYTQYF. The CDR3 DNA reads as TGTGCCAGCAGTGAAGGTTATACGCAGTATTTT. The rearrangement links TRBV2 to TRBJ2-3, with D unresolved. The V end was cut by 1 base, the J end by 7 bases, with 3 bases between. This CDR3 contains 11 residues. CDR1 is SNHLY and CDR2 is FYNNEI in the germline V gene.

CDR3 amino acids: CAWSGQDEQFF. CDR3 in DNA: TGTGCCTGGAGTGGCCAGGACGAGCAGTTCTTC. The chain uses TRBV30 and TRBJ2-1; D not certain. The V end lost 1 base, the J end lost 10 bases, and 8 bases lay between the germline ends. Germline CDR1 reads GTSNPN; CDR2 reads SVGIG (reference sequence). The CDR3 is made up of 11 amino acids. Looking up the rest from reference TRBV30 and TRBJ2-1 gives the full variable domain: SQTIHQWPATLVQPVGSPLSLECTVEGTSNPNLYWYRQAAGRGLQLLFYSVGIGQISSEVPQNLSASRPQDRQFILSSKKLLLSDSGFYLCAWSGQDEQFFGPGTRLTVL.

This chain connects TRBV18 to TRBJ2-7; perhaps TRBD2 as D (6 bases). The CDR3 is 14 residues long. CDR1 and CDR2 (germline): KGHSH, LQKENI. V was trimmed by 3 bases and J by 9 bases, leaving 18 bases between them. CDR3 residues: CASSPEQRLGVQYF. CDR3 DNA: TGTGCCAGCTCACCCGAACAGCGACTAGGCGTGCAGTACTTC.

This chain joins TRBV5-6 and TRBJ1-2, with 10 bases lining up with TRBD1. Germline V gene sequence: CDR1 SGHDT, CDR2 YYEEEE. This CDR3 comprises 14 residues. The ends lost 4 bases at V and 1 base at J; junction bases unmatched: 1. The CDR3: CASSRTGGNYGYTF. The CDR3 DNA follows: TGTGCCAGCAGCAGGACAGGGGGTAACTATGGCTACACCTTC. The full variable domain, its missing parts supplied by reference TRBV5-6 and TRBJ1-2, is DAGVTQSPTHLIKTRGQQVTLRCSPKSGHDTVSWYQQALGQGPQFIFQYYEEEERQRGNFPDRFSGHQFPNYSSELNVNALLLGDSALYLCASSRTGGNYGYTFGSGTRLTVV.

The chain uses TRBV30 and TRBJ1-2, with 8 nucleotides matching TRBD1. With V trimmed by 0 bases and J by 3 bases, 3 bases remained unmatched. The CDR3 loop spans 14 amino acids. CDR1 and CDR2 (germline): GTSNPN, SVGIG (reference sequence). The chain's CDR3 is CAWSVQGGHYGYTF. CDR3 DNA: TGTGCCTGGAGTGTACAGGGGGGACACTATGGCTACACCTTC.

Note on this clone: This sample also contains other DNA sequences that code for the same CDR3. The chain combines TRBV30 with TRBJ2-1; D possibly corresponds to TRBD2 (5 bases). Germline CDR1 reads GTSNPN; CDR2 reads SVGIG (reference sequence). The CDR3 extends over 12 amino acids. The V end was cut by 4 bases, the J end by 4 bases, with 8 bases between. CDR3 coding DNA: TGTGCCTGGAACCGGGGATACAATGAGCAGTTCTTC. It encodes CAWNRGYNEQFF.

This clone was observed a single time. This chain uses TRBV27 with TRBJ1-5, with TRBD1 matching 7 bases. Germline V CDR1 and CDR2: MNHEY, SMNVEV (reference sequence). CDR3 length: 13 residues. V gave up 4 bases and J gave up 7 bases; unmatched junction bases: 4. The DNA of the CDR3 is TGTGCCAGCAGTTCACAGGGGTTCCAGCCCCAGCATTTT. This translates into CASSSQGFQPQHF.

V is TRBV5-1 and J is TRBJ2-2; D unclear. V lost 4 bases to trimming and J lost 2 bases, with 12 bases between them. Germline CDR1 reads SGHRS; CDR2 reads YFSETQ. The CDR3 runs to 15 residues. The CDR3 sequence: CASSPIRSNTGELFF. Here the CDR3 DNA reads TGCGCCAGCAGCCCCATCCGGAGTAACACCGGGGAGCTGTTTTTT.

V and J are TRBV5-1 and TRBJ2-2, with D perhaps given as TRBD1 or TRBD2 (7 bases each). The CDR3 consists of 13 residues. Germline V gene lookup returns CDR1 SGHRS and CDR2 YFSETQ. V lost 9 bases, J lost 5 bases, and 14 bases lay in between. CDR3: CATREGATGELFF. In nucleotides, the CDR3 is TGCGCCACCAGGGAGGGGGCGACCGGGGAGCTGTTTTTT.

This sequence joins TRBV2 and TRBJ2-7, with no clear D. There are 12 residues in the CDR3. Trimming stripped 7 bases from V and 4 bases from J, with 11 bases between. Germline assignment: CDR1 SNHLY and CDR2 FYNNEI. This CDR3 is CASTLDPYEQYF. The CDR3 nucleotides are TGTGCCAGCACCTTAGACCCATACGAGCAGTACTTC.

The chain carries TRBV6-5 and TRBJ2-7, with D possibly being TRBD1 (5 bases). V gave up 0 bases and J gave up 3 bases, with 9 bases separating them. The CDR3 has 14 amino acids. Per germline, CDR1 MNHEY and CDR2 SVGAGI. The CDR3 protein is CASSYSTQGYEQYF. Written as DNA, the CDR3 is TGTGCCAGCAGTTACTCGACGCAGGGCTACGAGCAGTACTTC.

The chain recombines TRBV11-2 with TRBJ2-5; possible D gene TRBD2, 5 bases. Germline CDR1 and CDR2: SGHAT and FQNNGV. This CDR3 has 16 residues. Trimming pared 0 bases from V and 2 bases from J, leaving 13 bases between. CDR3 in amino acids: CASSLDPRAGQETQYF. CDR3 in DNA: TGTGCCAGCAGCTTAGATCCGCGGGCCGGACAAGAGACCCAGTACTTC.

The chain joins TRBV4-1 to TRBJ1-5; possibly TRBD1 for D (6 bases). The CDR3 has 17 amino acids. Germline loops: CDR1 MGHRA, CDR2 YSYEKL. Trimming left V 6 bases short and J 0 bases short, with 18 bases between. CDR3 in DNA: TGCGCCAGCAGTCGAATCCGGGACAACTATAGCAATCAGCCCCAGCATTTT. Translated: CASSRIRDNYSNQPQHF.

The CDR3 nucleotides read TGCAGCGCCGCGGACGGAACCAAAAACATTCAGTACTTC. Translation gives CSAADGTKNIQYF. The chain employs TRBV29-1 and TRBJ2-4, with D hard to call. V was trimmed by 7 bases and J by 2 bases, leaving 12 bases between them. The CDR3 covers 13 residues. The V gene's germline CDR1 is SQVTM and CDR2 ANQGSEA. The entire variable domain, with the rest obtained from reference TRBV29-1 and TRBJ2-4, is as follows: SAVISQKPSRDICQRGTSLTIQCQVDSQVTMMFWYRQQPGQSLTLIATANQGSEATYESGFVIDKFPISRPNLTFSTLTVSNMSPEDSSIYLCSAADGTKNIQYFGAGTRLSVL.

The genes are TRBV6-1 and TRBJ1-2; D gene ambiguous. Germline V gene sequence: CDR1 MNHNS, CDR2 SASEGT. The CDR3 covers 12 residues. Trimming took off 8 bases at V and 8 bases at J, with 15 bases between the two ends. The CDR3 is CASAGGAWGYTF. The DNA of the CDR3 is TGTGCCAGCGCGGGAGGCGCCTGGGGCTACACCTTC.

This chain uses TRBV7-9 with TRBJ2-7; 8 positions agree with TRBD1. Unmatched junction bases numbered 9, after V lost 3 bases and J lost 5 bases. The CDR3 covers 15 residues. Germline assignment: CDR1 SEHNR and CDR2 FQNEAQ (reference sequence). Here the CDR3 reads CASSFSPDRVDEQYF. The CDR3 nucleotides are TGTGCCAGCAGCTTTAGTCCGGACAGGGTCGACGAGCAGTACTTC.

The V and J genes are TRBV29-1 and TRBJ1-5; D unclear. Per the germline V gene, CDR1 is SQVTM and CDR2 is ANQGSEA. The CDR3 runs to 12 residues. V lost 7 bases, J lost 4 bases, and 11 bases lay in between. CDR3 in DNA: TGCAGCGCTGGCGGGCAGAATCAGCCCCAGCATTTT. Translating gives CSAGGQNQPQHF. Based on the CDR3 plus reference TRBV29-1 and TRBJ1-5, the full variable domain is SAVISQKPSRDICQRGTSLTIQCQVDSQVTMMFWYRQQPGQSLTLIATANQGSEATYESGFVIDKFPISRPNLTFSTLTVSNMSPEDSSIYLCSAGGQNQPQHFGDGTRLSIL.

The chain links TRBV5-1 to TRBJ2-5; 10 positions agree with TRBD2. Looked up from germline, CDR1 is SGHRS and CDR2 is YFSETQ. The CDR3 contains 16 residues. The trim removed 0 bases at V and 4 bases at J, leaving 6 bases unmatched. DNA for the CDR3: TGCGCCAGCAGCTTGGTCCTAGCGGGAGAACGAGAGACCCAGTACTTC. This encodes CASSLVLAGERETQYF.